The 16 T cell receptor beta chains listed next were all sequenced from one sample in a study of regulatory T cells in long-lasting Graves disease (dated by TCRdb to about 2021). The library was produced with multiplex PCR. TCRdb shows the sequencer as Illumina HiSeq 4000. TCR beta libraries were built with iRepertoire HTBI primers and Arm-PCR amplification of CDR3 regions. TCRdb reprocessing: public reads trimmed at Q25 with fastp, clones called with MiXCR, in-frame beta chains kept. CDR3 protein sequences are deduplicated, and each keeps its most common genes and DNA. The sample table shows hundreds of thousands of distinct CDR3 sequences, and about 16% are seen once. The top ten clonotypes cover 20% to 25% of the sample. In light of the paper, this sample's time point label describes: newly diagnosed GD, antithyroid drugs for less than 3 months. For both TCR sequencing and RNA sequencing, RNA was extracted from PBMCs using TRIzol.

This sample was shared with a second study, whose subject was T cells in Graves' hyperthyroidism and ophthalmopathy.

The material was peripheral blood mononuclear cells (PBMCs), obtained at new diagnosis, from a patient treated with antithyroid drugs. Receptor source: a woman aged 35-65 years with Graves disease. Donor details come from another sample of the same person, matched by shared clones.

V is TRBV20-1 and J is TRBJ2-5, with a weak D call TRBD1 (6 bases). Between the trimmed V and J ends, which lost 0 bases and 1 base, there was a span of 6 bases. CDR1 DFQATT and CDR2 SNEGSKA come from the germline V gene (reference sequence). The CDR3 has 13 residues. The CDR3 sequence: CSAREGAQETQYF. CDR3 coding DNA: TGCAGTGCTAGAGAGGGGGCCCAAGAGACCCAGTACTTC.

At least ten counts were recorded for this clonotype. The V and J genes are TRBV11-2 and TRBJ1-6; D not certain. Germline CDR1 reads SGHAT; CDR2 reads FQNNGV. CDR3 length: 15 amino acids. Trimming shortened V by 0 bases and J by 13 bases, and 16 bases separated the two germline ends. The DNA for the CDR3 is TGTGCCAGCAGCTTAGATTTCGCGGCCAATGGGCCCCTCCACTTT. The encoded protein is CASSLDFAANGPLHF.

In DNA form, the CDR3 reads TGCGCCAGCAGGCCGAGACTAAACACCGGGGAGCTGTTTTTT. This codes for CASRPRLNTGELFF. This chain uses TRBV5-1 with TRBJ2-2; maybe TRBD2 (5 bases). V lost 5 bases and J lost 2, with 10 bases in between. The germline V gene encodes CDR1 SGHRS and CDR2 YFSETQ. The CDR3 runs to 14 residues.

The chain links TRBV20-1 to TRBJ2-1; 9 bases match TRBD1. This CDR3 is 15 amino acids long. With 0 bases clipped from V and 6 bases from J, the junction kept 6 bases outside the gene matches. Germline CDR1 reads DFQATT; CDR2 reads SNEGSKA (reference sequence). CDR3 region: CSARDGTGWGNEQFF. For the CDR3, the DNA is TGCAGTGCTAGAGACGGGACAGGGTGGGGCAATGAGCAGTTCTTC.

This clonotype has at least ten counts. This chain uses TRBV6-2 or TRBV6-3 with TRBJ2-3; tentative D call: TRBD2 (5 bases). Trimming took off 0 bases at V and 5 bases at J, with 15 bases between the two ends. From germline, CDR1 is MNHEY and CDR2 SVGEGT. The CDR3 is 16 amino acids. The chain's CDR3 is CASSYSRLALGDTQYF. The CDR3 nucleotides are TGTGCCAGCAGTTACTCGAGGCTAGCTCTGGGAGATACGCAGTATTTT.

As to this clonotype: The junction differs from germline at one of its ends, possibly a read error. This chain connects TRBV6-1 to TRBJ1-2; no definite D call. The CDR3 is 11 amino acids. Germline V lookup: CDR1 MNHNS, CDR2 SASEGT. CDR3: CASSEASQLLF. CDR3 DNA: TGTGCCAGCAGTGAAGCTTCCCAGCTGCTCTTC.

This clonotype was seen ten or more times. The rearrangement links TRBV2 to TRBJ1-5; D remains unclear. CDR3 size: 15 residues. In germline, CDR1 is SNHLY, CDR2 FYNNEI. V gave up 6 bases and J gave up 2 bases, with 14 bases separating them. The CDR3 here is CASRPGAGGNQPQHF. DNA of the CDR3: TGTGCCAGCAGACCGGGTGCTGGTGGCAATCAGCCCCAGCATTTT.

This clonotype was recorded many times. The V and J genes are TRBV27 and TRBJ2-7; TRBD2 is a possible D gene (6 bases). Germline V CDR1 and CDR2: MNHEY, SMNVEV (reference sequence). CDR3 size: 15 residues. V gave up 5 bases and J gave up 0 bases, with 14 bases separating them. CDR3 loop: CASSPERGNSYEQYF. The CDR3 region has the DNA TGTGCCAGCAGTCCCGAACGGGGGAACTCCTACGAGCAGTACTTC.

The chain joins TRBV10-3 to TRBJ1-1, with a tentative D call TRBD1 (6 bases). V lost 7 bases and J lost 7, with 16 bases in between. The germline V gene has CDR1 ENHRY and CDR2 SYGVKD. This CDR3 is built from 13 residues. CDR3 in DNA: TGTGCCATCACTGACAGGCCGATGCATGAAGCTTTCTTT. This sequence encodes CAITDRPMHEAFF.

This clonotype has only a few counts. The rearrangement uses TRBV2 and TRBJ2-5, with D maybe TRBD1 (6 bases). The V and J ends lost 5 bases and 3 bases respectively, with 22 bases between them. CDR1 and CDR2 (germline): SNHLY, FYNNEI. The CDR3 sequence is 17 residues long. DNA for the CDR3: TGTGCCAGCAGTCCACAATCCCTCACAGGGAACAAAGAGACCCAGTACTTC. It yields the protein CASSPQSLTGNKETQYF.

This clonotype showed up just a few times. The chain uses TRBV19 and TRBJ2-2; D call uncertain. The length of the CDR3 is 14 residues. Germline CDR1 and CDR2: LNHDA and SQIVND (reference sequence). V shed 5 bases and J shed 2 bases, with 9 bases lying between them. CDR3 DNA sequence: TGTGCCAGTAGTCCCGTCAGCAACACCGGGGAGCTGTTTTTT. It yields the protein CASSPVSNTGELFF. The complete variable domain, with remaining parts taken from reference TRBV19 and TRBJ2-2, reads DGGITQSPKYLFRKEGQNVTLSCEQNLNHDAMYWYRQDPGQGLRLIYYSQIVNDFQKGDIAEGYSVSREKKESFPLTVTSAQKNPTAFYLCASSPVSNTGELFFGEGSRLTVL.

In this sample, this clonotype turned up many times. V is TRBV3-1 and J is TRBJ2-1, with TRBD2 as a possible D gene (6 bases). The CDR3 sequence is 16 residues long. The V gene lost 5 bases and the J gene lost 8 bases, with 22 bases spanning the gap. Looked up from germline, CDR1 is LGHDT and CDR2 is YNNKEL (reference sequence). This chain's CDR3 is CASSFRLAGLLDEQFF. CDR3 nucleotides: TGTGCCAGCAGCTTCCGACTGGCGGGGTTACTCGATGAGCAGTTCTTC.

There are a few counts of this clonotype. This sequence joins TRBV10-3 and TRBJ2-5; D remains ambiguous. The length of the CDR3 is 12 residues. V gave up 2 bases and J gave up 2 bases, with 3 bases separating them. The germline V gene has CDR1 ENHRY and CDR2 SYGVKD. CDR3 nucleotides: TGTGCCATCAGTGAGACGCAAGAGACCCAGTACTTC. This encodes CAISETQETQYF.

This clonotype was counted at least ten times. The rearrangement uses TRBV6-9 and TRBJ2-3; D is possibly TRBD2 (5 bases). Deletions cut 3 bases from V and 5 bases from J, with 15 bases between. There are 15 residues in the CDR3. Germline CDR1 is MNHGY and CDR2 is SVAAGI. Here the CDR3 DNA reads TGTGCCAGCAGTTACTCCCGGGGAAAGAAAGATACGCAGTATTTT. This translates into CASSYSRGKKDTQYF.

This clonotype was observed at least ten times. The gene calls are TRBV12-3 or TRBV12-4 and TRBJ2-3; TRBD2 aligns across 12 bases. The CDR3 contains 17 residues. The ends lost 4 bases at V and 8 bases at J; junction bases unmatched: 13. CDR3 nucleotides: TGTGCCAGCAGTTGGGGTCCTAGCGGGGGGGCACAGGGTACGCAGTATTTT. Its translation is CASSWGPSGGAQGTQYF.

CDR3 in amino acids: CASSPPRVAGFPNEQFF. CDR3 bases: TGTGCCAGCTCACCTCCTCGGGTAGCGGGGTTTCCAAATGAGCAGTTCTTC. V and J are TRBV18 and TRBJ2-1; 8 bases line up with TRBD2. The CDR3 sequence is 17 residues long. Germline-derived CDR1 and CDR2 are KGHSH and LQKENI. V was pared by 3 bases and J by 7 bases, with 14 bases of the junction left unmatched.